Each of the 4 T cell receptor beta chains below was sequenced from the same sample in a study of blood T cell repertoires in COVID-19. Method: immunoSEQ multiplex PCR; TCRdb's copy keeps in-frame clones and lacks some. Of roughly 230,000 clones in the sample, 65% to 85% were seen once. Sequencing was done on a sample of peripheral blood. The receptors come from a woman of 80 years or more with acute or convalescent COVID-19.

This chain joins TRBV19 and TRBJ1-5; TRBD1 agrees at 7 bases. There are 15 residues in the CDR3. The junction had 3 bases not matched to a gene; V was cut back by 4 bases and J by 0 bases. Germline V CDR1 and CDR2: LNHDA, SQIVND (reference sequence). The CDR3 DNA is TGTGCCAGTAGTAAGACAGGGTTTAGCAATCAGCCCCAGCATTTT. Translation: CASSKTGFSNQPQHF.

This rearrangement joins TRBV6-5 to TRBJ2-5, with TRBD2 matching 7 bases. V shed 6 bases, J shed 5 bases, and the junction held 9 bases outside the gene matches. The CDR3 loop spans 14 amino acids. The germline CDR1 and CDR2 sequences are MNHEY and SVGAGI. The CDR3 spells CASSTGLVGETQYF. The CDR3 nucleotides read TGTGCCAGCAGCACTGGACTAGTGGGGGAGACCCAGTACTTC.

The gene calls are TRBV7-2 and TRBJ1-1, with a tentative D call TRBD1 (5 bases). V was pared by 1 base and J by 2 bases, with 8 bases between. The CDR3 spans 14 residues. From germline, CDR1 is SGHTA and CDR2 FQGNSA. CDR3 region: CASSLGQPNTEAFF. CDR3 in DNA: TGTGCCAGCAGCTTAGGACAGCCCAACACTGAAGCTTTCTTT.

V gene TRBV15 combines with J gene TRBJ1-1, with TRBD1 identical over 7 bases. From germline, CDR1 is LNHNV and CDR2 YYDKDF (reference sequence). The CDR3 is 15 amino acids. V gave up 0 bases and J gave up 4 bases; unmatched junction bases: 5. The CDR3 loop reads CATSRDVTGATEAFF. The CDR3 DNA reads as TGTGCCACCAGCAGAGATGTTACAGGGGCCACTGAAGCTTTCTTT.